The 16 T cell receptor beta chains given below trace back to one sample, sequenced in a study of response to subunit inactivated influenza vaccine. TCRdb itself ran the RT-PCR reads through MiXCR, one entry per CDR3 protein. The sample carries approximately 500,000 distinct CDR3 sequences, 13% recorded once. The sequencing here drew on PBMCs from blood, taken more than 35 days after vaccination. The receptors stem from a man in his forties or fifties who received an inactivated influenza vaccine.

Details on this clonotype: Being one base from a much bigger clone, this may be a read error. The chain recombines TRBV5-5 with TRBJ2-1; TRBD1 agrees at 9 bases. The germline CDR1 and CDR2 sequences are SGHKS and YYEKEE (reference sequence). CDR3 size: 15 residues. In DNA form, the CDR3 reads TGTGCCAGCAGCTTGCGGACAGGGGAGTACAATGAGCAGCTCTTC. It encodes CASSLRTGEYNEQLF.

The chain has TRBV28 and TRBJ2-7; tentative D call: TRBD1 (5 bases). The germline CDR1 and CDR2 sequences are MDHEN and SYDVKM. V lost 5 bases and J 0 bases, leaving 20 bases between the germline ends. The CDR3 spans 17 residues. In DNA, the CDR3 is TGTGCCAGCAGTCCTTTAACTTTAGGGGTGGACTCCTACGAGCAGTACTTC. It yields the protein CASSPLTLGVDSYEQYF.

This clonotype was found a few times. This rearrangement joins TRBV11-2 to TRBJ2-3; D possibly corresponds to TRBD2 (5 bases). This CDR3 region has 15 residues. The V gene lost 1 base and the J gene lost 4 bases, with 12 bases spanning the gap. Germline lookup yields CDR1 SGHAT and CDR2 FQNNGV. The CDR3 is CASSLVGGVADTQYF. The CDR3 region has the DNA TGTGCCAGCAGCTTAGTTGGAGGAGTCGCAGATACGCAGTATTTT.

The rearrangement joins TRBV6-5 to TRBJ2-3; D is possibly TRBD2 (6 bases). The CDR3 spans 16 residues. The germline V gene has CDR1 MNHEY and CDR2 SVGAGI. The V end lost 1 base, the J end lost 3 bases, and 14 bases lay between the germline ends. CDR3 in DNA: TGTGCCAGCAGTTACTTTGGAGGGGAAGGGACAGATACGCAGTATTTT. It specifies CASSYFGGEGTDTQYF.

The chain uses TRBV15 and TRBJ2-5; D remains ambiguous. Per germline, CDR1 LNHNV and CDR2 YYDKDF (reference sequence). Deletions cut 1 base from V and 2 bases from J, with 8 bases between. The CDR3 is 14 amino acids. The CDR3 DNA is TGTGCCACCAGCAGAGGCCTGGAACAAGAGACCCAGTACTTC. It yields the protein CATSRGLEQETQYF.

In this sample, this clonotype turned up a few times. The chain employs TRBV25-1 and TRBJ2-2; tentatively, D is TRBD2 (5 bases). The CDR3 has 14 residues. Trimming left V 7 bases short and J 5 bases short, with 14 bases between. The germline V gene has CDR1 MGHDK and CDR2 SYGVNS. CDR3 region: CASTRDFLTGELFF. The DNA of the CDR3 is TGTGCCAGCACTCGGGATTTTCTGACCGGGGAGCTGTTTTTT.

This clonotype was observed a few times. The chain recombines TRBV12-5 with TRBJ2-3; a weak D match, TRBD2 (6 bases). From germline, CDR1 is LGHNT and CDR2 FRNRAP. The CDR3 sequence is 18 residues long. The germline V and J ends were trimmed by 7 bases and 2 bases, with 25 bases remaining between them. CDR3 residues: CASASSGALANLTDTQYF. The CDR3 region has the DNA TGTGCTAGTGCATCTAGTGGGGCGCTAGCGAACCTCACAGATACGCAGTATTTT.

This chain connects TRBV27 to TRBJ2-2; perhaps D is TRBD1 or TRBD2 (6 bases each). Germline CDR1 and CDR2: MNHEY and SMNVEV (reference sequence). CDR3 length: 14 amino acids. Trimming took 6 bases from V and 6 from J, leaving 14 bases between them. This chain's CDR3 is CASSPGGAAGELFF. The CDR3 bases are TGTGCCAGCAGCCCCGGGGGCGCGGCCGGGGAGCTGTTTTTT.

In regard to this clonotype: One end of the junction fails to match germline, which may point to a read error. The V call is TRBV12-3 or TRBV12-4, the J call TRBJ2-1; 12 bases are shared with TRBD2. The CDR3 covers 19 residues. The CDR3, as DNA: TGTACCAGCAGTTTAAGTACGTTGGCTAGCGGGGGGGCCTACAATGAGCAGTTCTTC. It translates to CTSSLSTLASGGAYNEQFF.

This clonotype came up a few times. This chain connects TRBV14 to TRBJ2-5, with D perhaps assigned TRBD1 or TRBD2 (7 bases each). The CDR3 sequence is 15 residues long. Trimming left V 4 bases short and J 5 bases short, with 17 bases between. CDR1 SGHDN and CDR2 FVKESK come from the germline V gene. CDR3 DNA sequence: TGTGCCAGCAGCCGAACCCAGGGGGGGAGCGAGACCCAGTACTTC. Translated: CASSRTQGGSETQYF.

The V gene is TRBV10-3, the J gene TRBJ1-1; 10 nucleotides line up with TRBD1. Germline CDR1 ENHRY, CDR2 SYGVKD. The CDR3 totals 16 residues. Trimming removed 8 bases from V and 3 bases from J; junction bases left unmatched: 12. The CDR3 is CAIRQGAFGDDTEAFF. CDR3 sequence (DNA): TGTGCCATCCGACAGGGGGCATTTGGAGACGACACTGAAGCTTTCTTT.

The gene calls are TRBV2 and TRBJ1-5; TRBD1 agrees at 7 bases. This CDR3 has 13 residues. V was clipped by 8 bases and J by 7 bases; unmatched bases: 8. CDR1 is SNHLY, CDR2 FYNNEI, per germline. CDR3 DNA: TGTGCCAGCGGTGGACAGGTAGGACAGCCCCAGCATTTT. Encoded protein: CASGGQVGQPQHF.

This clonotype was counted ten times or more. This chain links TRBV20-1 with TRBJ2-5; D perhaps matches TRBD2 (7 bases). The CDR3 has 15 amino acids. In germline, CDR1 is DFQATT, CDR2 SNEGSKA (reference sequence). Trimming took off 6 bases at V and 2 bases at J, with 19 bases between the two ends. The DNA for the CDR3 is TGCAGTGCCCCCGCGGGGGCAGGACCTCAAGAGACCCAGTACTTC. It is translated as CSAPAGAGPQETQYF.

This clonotype was seen ten or more times. The rearrangement uses TRBV5-1 and TRBJ2-1; D remains ambiguous. Trimming stripped 2 bases from V and 7 bases from J, with 16 bases between. CDR3 length: 15 amino acids. Germline V gene data show CDR1 as SGHRS and CDR2 as YFSETQ. Here the CDR3 DNA reads TGCGCCAGCAGCTTTAGGGCGGATCCGCGGAATGAGCAGTTCTTC. It encodes CASSFRADPRNEQFF. The entire variable domain, with the rest obtained from reference TRBV5-1 and TRBJ2-1, is as follows: KAGVTQTPRYLIKTRGQQVTLSCSPISGHRSVSWYQQTPGQGLQFLFEYFSETQRNKGNFPGRFSGRQFSNSRSEMNVSTLELGDSALYLCASSFRADPRNEQFFGPGTRLTVL.

This clonotype has only a few counts. The rearrangement uses TRBV15 and TRBJ2-6; no firm D call. V dropped 3 bases and J dropped 1 base, with 10 bases sitting between them. Germline CDR1 LNHNV, CDR2 YYDKDF (reference sequence). This CDR3 spans 16 amino acids. The CDR3 nucleotides read TGTGCCACCAGCAGTCGACGGTTGTCTGGGGCCAACGTCCTGACTTTC. The encoded protein is CATSSRRLSGANVLTF.

The table lists this clonotype with many counts. V usage is TRBV4-3 and J usage is TRBJ1-2; the D gene is possibly TRBD1 (6 bases). This CDR3 region has 17 residues. The V and J ends lost 0 bases and 7 bases respectively, with 21 bases between them. CDR1 is LGHNA and CDR2 is YSLEER in the germline V gene. CDR3: CASSQDRPGGGRGGYTF. The DNA for the CDR3 is TGCGCCAGCAGCCAAGATCGTCCCGGCGGGGGCAGAGGTGGCTACACCTTC.